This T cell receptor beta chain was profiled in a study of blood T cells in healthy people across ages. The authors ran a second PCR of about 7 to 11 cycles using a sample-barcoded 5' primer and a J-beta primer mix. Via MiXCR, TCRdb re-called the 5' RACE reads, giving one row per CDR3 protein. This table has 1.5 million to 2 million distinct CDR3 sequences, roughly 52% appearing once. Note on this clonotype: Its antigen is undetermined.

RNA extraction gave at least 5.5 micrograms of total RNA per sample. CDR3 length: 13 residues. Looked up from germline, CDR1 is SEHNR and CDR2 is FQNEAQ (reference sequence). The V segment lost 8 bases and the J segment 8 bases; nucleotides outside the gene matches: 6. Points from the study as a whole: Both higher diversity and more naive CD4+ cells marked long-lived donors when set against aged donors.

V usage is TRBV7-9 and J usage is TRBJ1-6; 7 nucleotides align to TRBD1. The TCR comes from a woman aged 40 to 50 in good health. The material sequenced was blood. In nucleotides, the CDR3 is TGTGCCAGCGACGAGACAGGGTATTCACCCCTCCACTTT. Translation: CASDETGYSPLHF.